Below are 18 T cell receptor beta chains sequenced from a single sample in a study of regulatory T cells in long-lasting Graves disease. Time point here: newly diagnosed GD, antithyroid drugs for less than 3 months. With RNA extracted from PBMCs as input, the TCR library was made. Sequencing libraries for TCR beta were prepared with iRepertoire HTBI primers and Arm-PCR of CDR3 regions. TCRdb reanalysed the multiplex PCR reads using MiXCR and keeps one entry per CDR3 protein. The table has about 320,000 distinct CDR3 sequences, 18% seen once. The input for sequencing was peripheral blood mononuclear cells (PBMCs), taken at new diagnosis, from a patient treated with antithyroid drugs. Source of these receptors: a female donor with Graves disease.

In the case of this clonotype: A read error may be the cause here, since a much bigger clone is one base away. V is TRBV5-1 and J is TRBJ1-4, with D unresolved. The germline gives CDR1 SGHRS, CDR2 YFSETQ. The CDR3 contains 15 residues. CDR3 DNA: TGCGCCAGCAGCCCGATGGAGGGTGAGAATGAAGAACTGTTTTTT. Its translation is CASSPMEGENEELFF.

The chain combines TRBV19 with TRBJ1-5; D ambiguous. V was trimmed by 5 bases and J by 10 bases, leaving 15 bases between them. Germline V gives CDR1 LNHDA, CDR2 SQIVND (reference sequence). The CDR3 consists of 13 residues. CDR3 in amino acids: CASSADLEDPQHF. In nucleotides, the CDR3 is TGTGCCAGTAGTGCCGACCTAGAGGATCCCCAGCATTTT.

This clonotype was picked up a small number of times. The chain links TRBV5-1 to TRBJ2-7, with 9 bases matching TRBD1. The CDR3 spans 16 residues. The V segment lost 0 bases and the J segment 2 bases; nucleotides outside the gene matches: 6. Germline CDR1 reads SGHRS; CDR2 reads YFSETQ. In DNA form, the CDR3 reads TGCGCCAGCAGCTTGGCCCCGGGACAGGGCCCCTACGAGCAGTACTTC. Translated, it gives CASSLAPGQGPYEQYF. The variable domain in full, completed from reference TRBV5-1 and TRBJ2-7, reads KAGVTQTPRYLIKTRGQQVTLSCSPISGHRSVSWYQQTPGQGLQFLFEYFSETQRNKGNFPGRFSGRQFSNSRSEMNVSTLELGDSALYLCASSLAPGQGPYEQYFGPGTRLTVT.

This clonotype was counted many times. This chain connects TRBV20-1 to TRBJ1-1; D is possibly TRBD1 (6 bases). The CDR3 length is 14 residues. Germline CDR1 and CDR2: DFQATT and SNEGSKA (reference sequence). V was trimmed by 1 base and J by 8 bases, leaving 17 bases between them. CDR3 loop: CSARGGRGSEEAFF. The CDR3 DNA follows: TGCAGTGCTAGAGGGGGGCGAGGGAGTGAAGAAGCTTTCTTT.

This clonotype appeared many times. V gene TRBV7-6 combines with J gene TRBJ2-7, with D perhaps TRBD1 (7 bases). V was trimmed by 1 base and J by 5 bases, leaving 12 bases between them. The length of the CDR3 is 14 residues. Germline V gives CDR1 SGHVS, CDR2 FNYEAQ. The CDR3 protein is CASSLEGGGDEQYF. Written as DNA, the CDR3 is TGTGCCAGCAGCTTAGAAGGGGGCGGGGACGAGCAGTACTTC.

This clonotype was counted at least ten times. This chain connects TRBV6-1 to TRBJ2-7, with TRBD2 identical over 12 bases. The CDR3 is 17 amino acids. The germline V gene encodes CDR1 MNHNS and CDR2 SASEGT. Germline trimming cut 6 bases from V and 6 bases from J; bases unmatched to any gene: 15. The CDR3 bases are TGTGCCAGCAGCTCGGGGGCCAAAATACTAGCGGGGGGCGAGCAGTACTTC. As protein: CASSSGAKILAGGEQYF.

This clonotype was recorded at least ten times. The genes are TRBV5-1 and TRBJ1-2; D gene uncertain. The germline V and J ends were trimmed by 5 bases and 4 bases, with 12 bases remaining between them. The CDR3 has 13 amino acids. From germline, CDR1 is SGHRS and CDR2 YFSETQ. The DNA for the CDR3 is TGCGCCAGCAGAAATGGACTGACCTATGGCTACACCTTC. The encoded protein is CASRNGLTYGYTF. Full variable domain (outside the CDR3, taken from reference TRBV5-1 and TRBJ1-2): KAGVTQTPRYLIKTRGQQVTLSCSPISGHRSVSWYQQTPGQGLQFLFEYFSETQRNKGNFPGRFSGRQFSNSRSEMNVSTLELGDSALYLCASRNGLTYGYTFGSGTRLTVV.

This clonotype occurred many times. This chain joins TRBV20-1 and TRBJ2-1; D is unresolved. Germline values: CDR1 DFQATT, CDR2 SNEGSKA (reference sequence). CDR3 length: 15 residues. V lost 6 bases and J 0 bases, leaving 15 bases between the germline ends. CDR3 sequence (DNA): TGCAGTGCAAGGAGAGGCGAGAGCTCCTACAATGAGCAGTTCTTC. Amino acid sequence: CSARRGESSYNEQFF.

As concerns this clonotype: This is likely an artifact of a read error, given a far larger clone one base away. The CDR3 sequence: CASSEAAGSYEQFF. The CDR3 coding sequence is TGTGCCAGCAGTGAAGCAGCAGGCTCCTACGAGCAGTTCTTC. The rearrangement links TRBV2 to TRBJ2-1; no firm D call. CDR3 length equals 14 residues. Per germline, CDR1 SNHLY and CDR2 FYNNEI. Trimming pared 0 bases from V and 10 bases from J, leaving 13 bases between.

This clonotype was counted at least ten times. The chain recombines TRBV9 with TRBJ2-3; D uncertain. V was pared by 0 bases and J by 2 bases, with 10 bases between. The CDR3 is 15 amino acids. CDR1 is SGDLS, CDR2 YYNGEE, per germline. Here the CDR3 DNA reads TGTGCCAGCAGCGTAGACCTGACTCACACAGATACGCAGTATTTT. It yields the protein CASSVDLTHTDTQYF.

This clonotype appeared many times. The chain recombines TRBV6-2 or TRBV6-3 with TRBJ1-5; D unclear. V dropped 2 bases and J dropped 4 bases, with 9 bases sitting between them. CDR3 length: 14 amino acids. Germline V gene sequence: CDR1 MNHEY, CDR2 SVGEGT. CDR3 in DNA: TGTGCCAGCAGTTACACCGGAGCGAATCAGCCCCAGCATTTT. Amino acid sequence: CASSYTGANQPQHF.

Many counts were recorded for this clonotype. This chain connects TRBV9 to TRBJ2-3, with D maybe TRBD2 (5 bases). V was trimmed by 2 bases and J by 3 bases, leaving 16 bases between them. The germline V gene has CDR1 SGDLS and CDR2 YYNGEE. The CDR3 extends over 16 amino acids. CDR3 sequence: CASSVAGSERTDTQYF. The CDR3, as DNA: TGTGCCAGCAGCGTTGCTGGGAGTGAGAGGACAGATACGCAGTATTTT.

This clonotype was recorded many times. The chain links TRBV4-1 to TRBJ2-5; D remains unclear. Trimming took 6 bases from V and 1 from J, leaving 12 bases between them. The CDR3 is 14 residues long. Germline V gene data show CDR1 as MGHRA and CDR2 as YSYEKL. The CDR3 protein is CASRSTGFQETQYF. In nucleotides, the CDR3 is TGCGCCAGCAGGTCAACCGGGTTCCAAGAGACCCAGTACTTC.

On this clonotype itself: It may be a read error: a sequence one base away is much more abundant. The rearrangement uses TRBV11-1 and TRBJ2-3, with D unclear. TRBJ1-5 matches the DNA end more closely, so the J call is doubtful. This CDR3 region has 15 residues. The germline V gene has CDR1 SGHAT and CDR2 FQDESV (reference sequence). The CDR3 protein is CASSLLRVSTDTQHF. CDR3 DNA sequence: TGTGCCAGCAGCCTCTTGAGGGTTAGCACAGATACGCAGCATTTT.

As DNA, the CDR3 is TGTGCCAGCAGCTTGACTTCCGGGGATTCACCCCTCCACTTT. It specifies CASSLTSGDSPLHF. This chain uses TRBV9 with TRBJ1-6, with no clear D. The CDR3 is 14 amino acids. Germline V gene data show CDR1 as SGDLS and CDR2 as YYNGEE. Deletions cut 4 bases from V and 8 bases from J, with 13 bases between.

In regard to this clonotype: A much larger clonotype is one base distant, so this may be a read error. V usage is TRBV9 and J usage is TRBJ2-7; 8 bases are shared with TRBD2. The germline V gene has CDR1 SGDLS and CDR2 YYNGEE. This CDR3 comprises 18 residues. With 0 bases clipped from V and 2 bases from J, the junction kept 13 bases outside the gene matches. The CDR3 DNA reads as TGTGCCAGCAGCGTAGAAGAAGGGTCGGCTAGCGGGCCCTACGAGCAGTACTTC. The encoded protein is CASSVEEGSASGPYEQYF.

In its sample, this clonotype was seen many times. An end of the junction differs from the germline gene, which may be a read error. The chain carries TRBV11-1 and TRBJ2-1, with 7 nucleotides matching TRBD2. Germline values: CDR1 SGHAT, CDR2 FQDESV (reference sequence). CDR3 size: 13 residues. CDR3 sequence: CASSLDPSAGNLF. CDR3 DNA sequence: TGTGCCAGCAGCTTAGATCCTTCAGCGGGAAATCTCTTC.

Ten or more counts support this clonotype. The chain recombines TRBV27 with TRBJ1-2; D is undetermined. The V gene lost 3 bases and the J gene lost 7 bases, with 9 bases spanning the gap. This CDR3 has 12 residues. In germline, CDR1 is MNHEY, CDR2 SMNVEV (reference sequence). The chain's CDR3 is CASSFVGGGYTF. Here the CDR3 DNA reads TGTGCCAGCAGTTTCGTGGGTGGTGGCTACACCTTC.